This entry lists 7 T cell receptor beta chains sequenced from one sample in a study of CD8 T cells in Susac syndrome. Random hexamers were used to reverse transcribe an amount of roughly 0.5 to 1 ug RNA. TCRdb called the immunoSEQ multiplex PCR reads again in MiXCR, with one record for every CDR3 protein. This table holds around 180,000 distinct CDR3 sequences, nearly 97% found once. The sequencing sample was made of CD4+ T cells from PBMCs. The source of these receptors is a human donor with multiple sclerosis.

V and J are TRBV7-3 and TRBJ1-1; D is perhaps TRBD1 (5 bases). Trimming removed 5 bases from V and 3 bases from J, with 13 bases in between. The CDR3 is 14 residues long. Germline V gene sequence: CDR1 SGHTA, CDR2 FQGTGA. In DNA, the CDR3 is TGTGCCAGCAGCCGAGGGTCGGGGGACACTGAAGCTTTCTTT. It encodes CASSRGSGDTEAFF. The full variable domain, completed using reference TRBV7-3 and TRBJ1-1, is GAGVSQTPSNKVTEKGKYVELRCDPISGHTALYWYRQSLGQGPEFLIYFQGTGAADDSGLPNDRFFAVRPEGSVSTLKIQRTERGDSAVYLCASSRGSGDTEAFFGQGTRLTVV.

V is TRBV30 and J is TRBJ1-2, with a possible D match to TRBD1 (5 bases). This CDR3 spans 14 amino acids. The germline gives CDR1 GTSNPN, CDR2 SVGIG (reference sequence). Trimming removed 3 bases from V and 6 bases from J, with 17 bases in between. CDR3 coding DNA: TGTGCCTGGAGCAAGGACATCGGGAGAGATGGCTACACCTTC. Its protein product is CAWSKDIGRDGYTF.

The CDR3 nucleotides are TGCAGTGCTAGAGATCCACGGACAGAAAATGAAAAACTGTTTTTT. It specifies CSARDPRTENEKLFF. The J gene is TRBJ1-4, the V gene TRBV20-1, with D possibly TRBD1 on 6 matching bases. This CDR3 is built from 15 residues. V lost 0 bases, J lost 5 bases, and 13 bases lay in between. Per the germline V gene, CDR1 is DFQATT and CDR2 is SNEGSKA (reference sequence).

V is TRBV30 and J is TRBJ2-7; D gene unclear. CDR3 size: 13 residues. CDR1 GTSNPN and CDR2 SVGIG come from the germline V gene (reference sequence). The V and J ends lost 1 base and 3 bases respectively, with 10 bases between them. In nucleotides, the CDR3 is TGTGCCTGGAGTGGGTCTTGGGGCTACGAGCAGTACTTC. This gives the protein CAWSGSWGYEQYF.

V and J are TRBV2 and TRBJ1-6; no definite D call. The germline V and J ends were trimmed by 10 bases and 4 bases, with 11 bases remaining between them. Germline V CDR1 and CDR2: SNHLY, FYNNEI. The CDR3 totals 13 residues. The DNA for the CDR3 is TGTGCCACGCTAACTGAGTATAATTCACCCCTCCACTTT. Its translation: CATLTEYNSPLHF.

The rearrangement joins TRBV3-1 to TRBJ2-3, with D tentatively TRBD2 (6 bases). The CDR3 has 15 residues. Per germline, CDR1 LGHDT and CDR2 YNNKEL (reference sequence). The ends were cut back, 3 bases at V and 2 bases at J, with 12 bases in the middle. The CDR3 DNA follows: TGTGCCAGCAGCCATCGGCGGGGTCCCACAGATACGCAGTATTTT. Amino acid sequence: CASSHRRGPTDTQYF.

CDR3 in amino acids: CSGGTALYNEQFF. The DNA of the CDR3 is TGCAGCGGCGGGACTGCCCTATACAATGAGCAGTTCTTC. The chain combines TRBV29-1 with TRBJ2-1; D possibly corresponds to TRBD2 (6 bases). Germline V gene data show CDR1 as SQVTM and CDR2 as ANQGSEA. Trimming took off 7 bases at V and 4 bases at J, with 14 bases between the two ends. The CDR3 runs 13 residues.